The following is a T cell receptor (beta chain) sequence with its context. This sample is part of a study of blood T cell repertoires in COVID-19. Study-wide background: Whether acute or convalescent, the COVID-19 samples came from the United States, Italy and Spain. In each case, the material was cDNA or gDNA derived from T cells, B-cell-depleted T cells, or PBMCs.

Per the original methods: Estimates of nucleated cell counts were drawn from the amplification of reference gene primers. This table comes from immunoSEQ multiplex PCR, and its TCRdb copy is limited to in-frame clones, with some not included. Clone size and the V and J calls come from that table; the DNA yielded D and trimming. The table includes a few hundred thousand clones, roughly 80% detected once. This TCR was sampled from a woman aged 60-75 years who had recovered from COVID-19. Sequencing was performed on peripheral blood.

The CDR3 nucleotides are TGTGCCAGCAGTGGAAACAGAAATTCACCCCTCCACTTT. This translates into CASSGNRNSPLHF. The V gene is TRBV2, the J gene TRBJ1-6; D uncertain. Trimming pared 4 bases from V and 7 bases from J, leaving 8 bases between. This CDR3 has 13 residues. Germline V CDR1 and CDR2: SNHLY, FYNNEI.